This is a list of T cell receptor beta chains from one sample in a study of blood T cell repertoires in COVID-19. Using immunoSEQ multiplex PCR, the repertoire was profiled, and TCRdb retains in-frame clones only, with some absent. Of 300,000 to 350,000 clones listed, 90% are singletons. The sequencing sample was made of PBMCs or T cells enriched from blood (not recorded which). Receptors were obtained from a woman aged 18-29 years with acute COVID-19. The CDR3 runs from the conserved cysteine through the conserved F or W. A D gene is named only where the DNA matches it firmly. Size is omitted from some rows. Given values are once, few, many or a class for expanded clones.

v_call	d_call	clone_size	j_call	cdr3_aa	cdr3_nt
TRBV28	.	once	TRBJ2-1	CASSLGGDNRNEQFF	TGTGCCAGCAGTTTAGGTGGCGACAATCGGAATGAGCAGTTCTTC
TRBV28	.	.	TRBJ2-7	CASSLLAGPYEQYF	TGTGCCAGCAGTTTATTGGCGGGTCCCTACGAGCAGTACTTC
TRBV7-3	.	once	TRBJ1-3	CASSLIGGSGNTIYF	TGTGCCAGCAGCTTAATCGGAGGTTCCGGAAACACCATATATTTT
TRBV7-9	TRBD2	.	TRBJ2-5	CASSPPREGGVETQYF	TGTGCCAGCAGCCCCCCCCGGGAGGGAGGGGTGGAGACCCAGTACTTC
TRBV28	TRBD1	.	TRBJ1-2	CASGQGDRHPLYGYTF	TGTGCCAGCGGACAGGGTGACAGACATCCCCTCTATGGCTACACCTTC
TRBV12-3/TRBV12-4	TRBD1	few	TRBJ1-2	CASSPGQDYGYTF	TGTGCCAGCAGCCCGGGACAGGACTATGGCTACACCTTC
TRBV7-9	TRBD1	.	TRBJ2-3	CASSFVKGAQDTQYF	TGTGCCAGCAGCTTTGTAAAGGGGGCGCAAGATACGCAGTATTTT
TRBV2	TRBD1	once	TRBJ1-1	CASSGAGGGRTEAFF	TGTGCCAGCAGTGGGGCAGGGGGCGGCCGAACTGAAGCTTTCTTT
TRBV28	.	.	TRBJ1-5	CASSSTGYSNQPQHF	TGTGCCAGCAGTTCAACCGGTTATAGCAATCAGCCCCAGCATTTT
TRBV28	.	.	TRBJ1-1	CATAVRVNTEAFF	TGTGCCACCGCCGTGAGGGTGAACACTGAAGCTTTCTTT
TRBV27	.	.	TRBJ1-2	CASSHRRLANYGYTF	TGTGCCAGCAGCCATAGACGGCTAGCTAACTATGGCTACACCTTC
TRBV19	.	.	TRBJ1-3	CASSIDRLAGFSGNTIYF	TGTGCCAGTAGTATCGACCGGTTGGCAGGCTTCTCTGGAAACACCATATATTTT
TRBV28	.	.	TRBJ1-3	CASSSPEGAGNTIYF	TGTGCCAGCAGTTCCCCCGAGGGGGCTGGAAACACCATATATTTT
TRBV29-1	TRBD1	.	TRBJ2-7	CSVGEGTGIDEQYF	TGCAGCGTTGGGGAAGGGACAGGAATAGACGAGCAGTACTTC
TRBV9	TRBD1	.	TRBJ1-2	CASSGIGTGDGTYGYTF	TGTGCCAGCAGCGGGATCGGGACAGGGGACGGGACCTATGGCTACACCTTC
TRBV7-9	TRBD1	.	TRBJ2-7	CASSTSVPTGGYEQYF	TGTGCCAGCAGCACCAGTGTCCCCACAGGGGGCTACGAGCAGTACTTC
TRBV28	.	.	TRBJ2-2	CASSLRRQSNTGELFF	TGTGCCAGCAGTTTGAGGAGACAGTCGAACACCGGGGAGCTGTTTTTT
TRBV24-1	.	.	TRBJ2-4	CATGTGTGNIQYF	TGTGCCACCGGAACAGGGACGGGAAACATTCAGTACTTC